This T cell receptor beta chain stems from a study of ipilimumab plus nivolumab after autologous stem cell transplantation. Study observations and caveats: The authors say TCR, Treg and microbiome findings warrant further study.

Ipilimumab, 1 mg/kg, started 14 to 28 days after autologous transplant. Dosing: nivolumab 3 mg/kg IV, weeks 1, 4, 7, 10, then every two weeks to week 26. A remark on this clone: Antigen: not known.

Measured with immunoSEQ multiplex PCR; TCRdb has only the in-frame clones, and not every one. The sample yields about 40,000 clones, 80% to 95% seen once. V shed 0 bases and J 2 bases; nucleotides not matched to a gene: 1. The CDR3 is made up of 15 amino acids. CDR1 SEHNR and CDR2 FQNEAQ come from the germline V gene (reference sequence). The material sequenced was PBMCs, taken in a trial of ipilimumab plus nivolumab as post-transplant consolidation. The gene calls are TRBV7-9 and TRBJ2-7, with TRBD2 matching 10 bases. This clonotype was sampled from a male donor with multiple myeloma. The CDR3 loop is CASSLAGTSAYEQYF. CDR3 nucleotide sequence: TGTGCCAGCAGCTTAGCGGGGACTAGCGCCTACGAGCAGTACTTC.